These 12 T cell receptor beta chains came from one sample sequenced in a study of CD8 T cells in ankylosing spondylitis. Using its own MiXCR run on the 5' RACE reads, TCRdb lists one record per CDR3 protein. The data hold about 440,000 distinct CDR3 sequences, with 17% observed a single time. Antigens for these TCRs are unknown. Overall study results and limits: It appeared that ankylosing spondylitis blood was characterized by a TCR beta motif of several highly homologous variants.

Input material: blood, either unsorted or a sorted T cell fraction (not recorded which). The receptors here all came from a male donor with ankylosing spondylitis.

This chain uses TRBV11-2 with TRBJ2-3, with 10 positions matching TRBD2. The germline V gene has CDR1 SGHAT and CDR2 FQNNGV. The CDR3 is 17 residues long. J lost 4 bases, V lost 1 base, and 8 bases had no gene match. The CDR3 protein is CASSLGLGLAVADTQYF. DNA of the CDR3: TGTGCCAGCAGCTTAGGGTTAGGACTAGCGGTCGCAGATACGCAGTATTTT.

This chain links TRBV4-3 with TRBJ2-6, with TRBD1 as a possible D gene (5 bases). The germline CDR1 and CDR2 sequences are LGHNA and YSLEER. V lost 4 bases, J lost 4 bases, and 14 bases lay in between. This CDR3 has 16 amino acids. CDR3 in amino acids: CASSLHTAGGANVLTF. As DNA, the CDR3 is TGCGCCAGCAGCCTCCATACGGCAGGGGGGGCCAACGTCCTGACTTTC.

The sample holds many counts of this clonotype. V usage is TRBV7-8 and J usage is TRBJ2-2; D may be TRBD1 (6 bases). CDR1 and CDR2 (germline): SGHVS, FQNEAQ. Trimming pared 1 base from V and 1 base from J, leaving 13 bases between. CDR3 size: 17 residues. CDR3 DNA sequence: TGTGCCAGCAGCTTAGACACAGGGAAGGGGAACACCGGGGAGCTGTTTTTT. Protein: CASSLDTGKGNTGELFF.

This clonotype was seen a few times. V is TRBV3-1 and J is TRBJ2-7; TRBD2 is a possible D gene (5 bases). CDR1 is LGHDT and CDR2 is YNNKEL in the germline V gene (reference sequence). CDR3 size: 15 residues. Trimming stripped 4 bases from V and 2 bases from J, with 15 bases between. As DNA, the CDR3 is TGTGCCAGCAGCCCGCGGGCATCTCTTCCCTACGAGCAGTACTTC. Its translation is CASSPRASLPYEQYF.

The rearrangement links TRBV9 to TRBJ2-3, with TRBD2 matching over 8 bases. The CDR3 length is 16 residues. The germline V gene encodes CDR1 SGDLS and CDR2 YYNGEE. With 0 bases clipped from V and 0 bases from J, the junction kept 3 bases outside the gene matches. CDR3: CASSVGSGVSTDTQYF. CDR3 in DNA: TGTGCCAGCAGCGTAGGTAGCGGGGTGAGCACAGATACGCAGTATTTT.

This clonotype turned up a few times. The chain couples TRBV9 to TRBJ2-1, with 14 positions matching TRBD2. The junction had 7 bases not matched to a gene; V was cut back by 4 bases and J by 7 bases. This CDR3 has 16 residues. CDR1 and CDR2 from the germline V gene are SGDLS and YYNGEE. The chain's CDR3 is CASSPGTSGGRNEQFF. DNA for the CDR3: TGTGCCAGCAGCCCCGGGACTAGCGGGGGTAGGAATGAGCAGTTCTTC. Looking up the rest from reference TRBV9 and TRBJ2-1 gives the full variable domain: DSGVTQTPKHLITATGQRVTLRCSPRSGDLSVYWYQQSLDQGLQFLIQYYNGEERAKGNILERFSAQQFPDLHSELNLSSLELGDSALYFCASSPGTSGGRNEQFFGPGTRLTVL.

In this sample, this clonotype turned up a few times. This rearrangement joins TRBV7-9 to TRBJ1-1, with D possibly being TRBD1 (5 bases). This CDR3 is 14 amino acids long. V was cut by 5 bases and J by 0 bases, with 10 bases left in between. Germline CDR1 SEHNR, CDR2 FQNEAQ (reference sequence). The CDR3 DNA reads TGTGCCAGCAGCCCAGGGATGGTGAACACTGAAGCTTTCTTT. It specifies CASSPGMVNTEAFF.

V gene TRBV6-1 combines with J gene TRBJ2-4, with D possibly being TRBD2 (6 bases). The germline V and J ends were trimmed by 3 bases and 9 bases, with 12 bases remaining between them. Germline V CDR1 and CDR2: MNHNS, SASEGT. The CDR3 runs 13 residues. The chain's CDR3 is CASSDWQGGIQYF. In DNA form, the CDR3 reads TGTGCCAGCAGTGATTGGCAGGGAGGCATTCAGTACTTC.

This chain joins TRBV2 and TRBJ1-2, with 7 bases fitting TRBD1. This CDR3 comprises 12 residues. The germline V gene has CDR1 SNHLY and CDR2 FYNNEI. The ends lost 6 bases at V and 8 bases at J; junction bases unmatched: 6. CDR3 sequence reads: CASSDRVSGYTF. In DNA form, the CDR3 reads TGTGCCAGCAGCGACAGGGTGTCCGGCTACACCTTC.

This clonotype has a handful of counts. CDR3 nucleotide sequence: TGCGCCAGCAGCTTTCGACAGGGGTCAGGGGGCTACACCTTC. This sequence encodes CASSFRQGSGGYTF. V is TRBV5-1 and J is TRBJ1-2, with TRBD1 identical over 8 bases. Germline CDR1 reads SGHRS; CDR2 reads YFSETQ. CDR3 length: 14 amino acids. J gave up 8 bases and V 2 bases, and 8 bases lay outside the gene matches.

The chain has TRBV5-1 and TRBJ2-1, with 8 bases that match TRBD2. The CDR3 has 13 residues. Germline V gene lookup returns CDR1 SGHRS and CDR2 YFSETQ. Unmatched junction bases numbered 7, after V lost 7 bases and J lost 7 bases. In DNA, the CDR3 is TGCGCCAGCCGGTCTAGCGGGCTGAATGAGCAGTTCTTC. Protein: CASRSSGLNEQFF.

In its sample, this clonotype was seen a few times. The rearrangement uses TRBV5-1 and TRBJ1-3; 7 positions agree with TRBD1. This CDR3 is 16 amino acids long. Looked up from germline, CDR1 is SGHRS and CDR2 is YFSETQ. V was clipped by 4 bases and J by 0 bases; unmatched bases: 7. DNA for the CDR3: TGCGCCAGCAGCAATACAGGGGTTGGCTCTGGAAACACCATATATTTT. Translating gives CASSNTGVGSGNTIYF.